This TCR beta chain was recorded in a study of T cell responses to AZD1222 COVID-19 vaccine. The V end was cut by 4 bases, the J end by 4 bases, with 14 bases between. Germline V CDR1 and CDR2: MDHEN, SYDVKM. This CDR3 region has 15 residues. Sequenced by immunoSEQ multiplex PCR; TCRdb stores in-frame clones only, minus some. The sample shows under 150,000 clones, 90% of them seen only once. The TCR comes from an adult in good health. The chain links TRBV28 to TRBJ2-1; D is uncertain. Sample: peripheral blood, taken on day 0 of AZD1222 vaccination. CDR3 region: CASSSGSTGYNEQFF. The CDR3 DNA follows: TGTGCCAGCAGTTCCGGATCTACCGGGTACAATGAGCAGTTCTTC.